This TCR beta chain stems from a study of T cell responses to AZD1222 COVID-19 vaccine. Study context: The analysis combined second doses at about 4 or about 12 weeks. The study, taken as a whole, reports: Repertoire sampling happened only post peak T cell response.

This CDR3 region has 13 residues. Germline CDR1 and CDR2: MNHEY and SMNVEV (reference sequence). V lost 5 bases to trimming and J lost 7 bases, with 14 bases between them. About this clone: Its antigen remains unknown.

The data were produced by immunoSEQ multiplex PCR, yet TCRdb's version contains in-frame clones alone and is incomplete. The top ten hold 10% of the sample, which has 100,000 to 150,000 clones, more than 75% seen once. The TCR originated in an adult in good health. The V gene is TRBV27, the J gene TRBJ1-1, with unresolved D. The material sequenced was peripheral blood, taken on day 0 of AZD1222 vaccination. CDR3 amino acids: CASSHPPYIEAFF. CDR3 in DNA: TGTGCCAGCAGTCACCCCCCATATATTGAAGCTTTCTTT.